Listed below are T cell receptor beta chains from one sample, sequenced in a study of blood T cell repertoires in COVID-19. Sequenced by immunoSEQ multiplex PCR; TCRdb stores in-frame clones only, minus some. The data hold approximately 90,000 clones, with roughly nine tenths observed a single time. Sequencing used peripheral blood. The receptors come from a man between 45 and 60 years old with acute or convalescent COVID-19. Each CDR3 is given with its conserved first and last residue. The D gene is left open where the match is weak. Rows may omit the clone size; those that give it use once, few, many or a size class.

-	TRBV11-3	TRBJ1-1	-	CASSLGGGNTEAFF	TGTGCCAGCAGCTTAGGCGGGGGTAACACTGAAGCTTTCTTT
few	TRBV7-2	TRBJ1-6	TRBD1	CASSSQGANGSPLHF	TGTGCCAGCAGCTCCCAGGGGGCAAATGGTTCACCCCTCCACTTT
-	TRBV5-1	TRBJ1-1	TRBD1	CASSLVAGGRNTEAFF	TGCGCCAGCAGCTTGGTCGCAGGGGGCAGGAACACTGAAGCTTTCTTT
-	TRBV7-2	TRBJ2-4	TRBD2	CASSSGLAGQGAKNIQYF	TGTGCCAGCAGCTCGGGACTAGCGGGTCAGGGGGCCAAAAACATTCAGTACTTC
-	TRBV30	TRBJ1-5	-	CAWGEGVSNQPQHF	TGTGCCTGGGGGGAGGGAGTGAGCAATCAGCCCCAGCATTTT
-	TRBV6-6	TRBJ1-4	TRBD1	CASSDSGTGAEKLFF	TGTGCCAGCAGTGACTCCGGGACAGGGGCTGAAAAACTGTTTTTT
-	TRBV2	TRBJ1-1	-	CASSLSRDTEAFF	TGTGCCAGCAGTCTGAGCAGGGACACTGAAGCTTTCTTT
-	TRBV18	TRBJ1-4	-	CASSPQGEKLFF	TGTGCCAGCTCACCCCAGGGTGAAAAACTGTTTTTT
-	TRBV3-1/TRBV3-2	TRBJ1-5	TRBD1	CASSQGQGYQPQHF	TGTGCCAGCAGCCAGGGACAGGGGTATCAGCCCCAGCATTTT
-	TRBV19	TRBJ2-1	-	CASSIQGDNEQFF	TGTGCCAGTAGTATACAAGGAGACAATGAGCAGTTCTTC
-	TRBV6-1	TRBJ1-6	TRBD1	CASSGGQGGPRSPLHF	TGTGCCAGCAGTGGCGGACAGGGCGGCCCGAGATCACCCCTCCACTTT